The 6 T cell receptor beta chains listed next were all sequenced from one sample in a study of OX40 agonist ivuxolimab in advanced cancers. The protocol was immunoSEQ multiplex PCR, while the TCRdb copy is restricted to in-frame clones and leaves out a portion. This sample has approximately 28,000 clones, with around 87% found just once. Sample: CD4+ or CD8+ T cells sorted from blood, taken in a trial of the OX40 agonist ivuxolimab. The receptors here all came from an adult with an advanced solid tumor such as melanoma, head and neck, liver or kidney cancer.

V and J are TRBV21-1 and TRBJ1-1. TRBV21-1 is recorded as a pseudogene. CDR3 length: 15 amino acids. In DNA, the CDR3 is TGTGCCAGCAGCGGGTGCTACACAATTCGCACTGAAGCTTTCTTT. Its translation: CASSGCYTIRTEAFF.

The chain joins TRBV9 to TRBJ1-2; D perhaps matches TRBD1 (5 bases). The CDR3 covers 15 residues. Germline V gene lookup returns CDR1 SGDLS and CDR2 YYNGEE. V was shortened by 4 bases and J by 3 bases, with 16 bases between the two germline ends. The CDR3 bases are TGTGCCAGCAGCCCGAGGCAGGGCTTCGACTATGGCTACACCTTC. Protein: CASSPRQGFDYGYTF.

J is TRBJ2-1 and V is TRBV5-4, with 11 positions matching TRBD2. CDR3 length equals 15 residues. The germline CDR1 and CDR2 sequences are SGHNT and YYREEE (reference sequence). V lost 4 bases and J lost 6; bases outside the gene matches: 6. The CDR3 spells CASSTGLAAFNEQFF. The CDR3 DNA is TGTGCCAGCAGCACGGGACTAGCGGCATTCAATGAGCAGTTCTTC.

This chain links TRBV13 with TRBJ2-7, with TRBD2 identical over 13 bases. Germline CDR1 is PRHDT and CDR2 is FYEKMQ (reference sequence). The CDR3 sequence is 15 residues long. Trimming took 5 bases from V and 5 from J; bases not matched to a gene: 6. The CDR3 DNA sequence: TGTGCCAGCAGCCCGGGACTAGCGGGATGGAACGAGCAGTACTTC. It translates to CASSPGLAGWNEQYF.

The chain joins TRBV30 to TRBJ2-3; 7 bases map to TRBD2. After removal of 2 bases from V and 5 bases from J, the junction contained 10 bases not matched to a gene. CDR1 is GTSNPN and CDR2 is SVGIG in the germline V gene (reference sequence). CDR3 length equals 15 residues. The CDR3 nucleotides read TGTGCCTGGAGTCCCAAGAGCGGGAAGGTAGATACGCAGTATTTT. It translates to CAWSPKSGKVDTQYF.

This sequence joins TRBV6-1 and TRBJ2-5, with TRBD2 matching 14 bases. This CDR3 is 15 amino acids long. After removal of 7 bases from V and 11 bases from J, the junction contained 12 bases not matched to a gene. The germline CDR1 and CDR2 sequences are MNHNS and SASEGT. CDR3 coding DNA: TGTGCCAGCACCCCCGGACTAGCGGGAGGTTGGGAGCAGTACTTC. Protein sequence: CASTPGLAGGWEQYF.